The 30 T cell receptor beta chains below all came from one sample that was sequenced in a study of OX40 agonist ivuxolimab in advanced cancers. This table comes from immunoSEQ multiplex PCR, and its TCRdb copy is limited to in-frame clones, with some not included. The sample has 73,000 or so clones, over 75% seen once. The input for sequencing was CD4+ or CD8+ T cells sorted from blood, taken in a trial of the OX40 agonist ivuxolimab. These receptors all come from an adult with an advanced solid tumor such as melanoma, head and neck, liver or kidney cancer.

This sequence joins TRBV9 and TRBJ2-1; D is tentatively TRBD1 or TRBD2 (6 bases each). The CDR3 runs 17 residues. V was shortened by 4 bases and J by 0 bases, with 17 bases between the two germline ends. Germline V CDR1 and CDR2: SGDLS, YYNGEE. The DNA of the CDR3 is TGTGCCAGCAGCCCGCCGACGGGGGCTACCTCCTACAATGAGCAGTTCTTC. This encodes CASSPPTGATSYNEQFF.

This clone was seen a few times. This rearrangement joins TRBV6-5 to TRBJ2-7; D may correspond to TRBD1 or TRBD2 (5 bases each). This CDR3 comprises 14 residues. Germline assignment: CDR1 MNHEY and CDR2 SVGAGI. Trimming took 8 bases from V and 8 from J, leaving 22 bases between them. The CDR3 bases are TGTGCCAGCGCTAGGAGACAGCTCCCCGGGAAGCAGTACTTC. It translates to CASARRQLPGKQYF.

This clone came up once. The CDR3 DNA is TGTGCCAGCAGCCCCACCTACACTGAAGCTTTCTTT. It encodes CASSPTYTEAFF. The J gene is TRBJ1-1, the V gene TRBV7-9; D is unresolved. This CDR3 has 12 amino acids. V lost 5 bases and J 3 bases, leaving 7 bases between the germline ends. The germline CDR1 and CDR2 sequences are SEHNR and FQNEAQ (reference sequence).

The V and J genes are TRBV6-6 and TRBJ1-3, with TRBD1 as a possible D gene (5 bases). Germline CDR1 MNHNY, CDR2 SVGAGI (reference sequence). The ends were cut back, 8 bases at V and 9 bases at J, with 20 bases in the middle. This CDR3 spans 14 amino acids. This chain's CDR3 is CASSSSGLSPTIYF. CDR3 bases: TGTGCCAGCTCCTCGTCGGGGCTTTCGCCCACCATATATTTT.

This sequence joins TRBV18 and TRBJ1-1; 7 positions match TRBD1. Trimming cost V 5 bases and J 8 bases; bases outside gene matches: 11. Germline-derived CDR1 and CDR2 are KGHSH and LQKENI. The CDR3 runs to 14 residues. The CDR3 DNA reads TGTGCCAGCTCAACCAGGGACAGTCGGTCCGAAGCTTTCTTT. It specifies CASSTRDSRSEAFF.

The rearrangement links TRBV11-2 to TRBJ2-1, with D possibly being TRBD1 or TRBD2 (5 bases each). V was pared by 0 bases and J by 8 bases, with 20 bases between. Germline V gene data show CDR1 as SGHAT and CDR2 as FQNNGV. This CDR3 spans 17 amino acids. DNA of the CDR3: TGTGCCAGCAGCTTAGATCGACGGGGCTCCGTCGTTGATGAGCAGTTCTTC. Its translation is CASSLDRRGSVVDEQFF.

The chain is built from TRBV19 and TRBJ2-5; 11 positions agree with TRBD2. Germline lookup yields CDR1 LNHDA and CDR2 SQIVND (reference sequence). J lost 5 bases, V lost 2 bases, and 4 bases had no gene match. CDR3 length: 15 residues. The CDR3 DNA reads TGTGCCAGTAGTATACGTAGCGGGGGGGCCGAGACCCAGTACTTC. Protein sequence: CASSIRSGGAETQYF.

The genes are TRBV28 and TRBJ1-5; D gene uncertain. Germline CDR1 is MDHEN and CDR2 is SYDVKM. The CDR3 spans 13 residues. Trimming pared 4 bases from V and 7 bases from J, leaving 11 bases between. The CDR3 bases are TGTGCCAGCAGTTACGACCCTAAGCAGCCCCAGCATTTT. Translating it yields CASSYDPKQPQHF.

Here the CDR3 reads CASRAEYEQYF. The CDR3 DNA is TGTGCCAGCAGGGCGGAGTACGAGCAGTACTTC. The chain combines TRBV2 with TRBJ2-7, with unresolved D. The germline V gene encodes CDR1 SNHLY and CDR2 FYNNEI. Trimming shortened V by 6 bases and J by 4 bases, and 7 bases separated the two germline ends. The CDR3 is 11 amino acids.

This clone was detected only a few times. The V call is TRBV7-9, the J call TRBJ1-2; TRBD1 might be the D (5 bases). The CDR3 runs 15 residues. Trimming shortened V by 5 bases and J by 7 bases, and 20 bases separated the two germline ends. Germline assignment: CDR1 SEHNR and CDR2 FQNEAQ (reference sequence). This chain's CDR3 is CASSQAFRGASGYTF. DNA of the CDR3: TGTGCCAGCAGCCAAGCCTTTAGAGGGGCCAGTGGCTACACCTTC.

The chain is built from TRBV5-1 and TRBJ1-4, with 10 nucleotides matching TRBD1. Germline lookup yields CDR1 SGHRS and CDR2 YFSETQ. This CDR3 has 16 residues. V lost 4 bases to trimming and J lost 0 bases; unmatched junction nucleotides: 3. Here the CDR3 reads CASSPGTGATNEKLFF. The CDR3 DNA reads TGCGCCAGCAGCCCGGGGACAGGGGCAACTAATGAAAAACTGTTTTTT.

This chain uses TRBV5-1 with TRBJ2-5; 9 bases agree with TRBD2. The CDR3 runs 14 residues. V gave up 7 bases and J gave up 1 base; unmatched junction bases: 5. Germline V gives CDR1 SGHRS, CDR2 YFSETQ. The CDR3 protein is CASQAGGSQETQYF. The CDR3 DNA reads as TGCGCCAGCCAGGCGGGGGGGTCCCAAGAGACCCAGTACTTC.

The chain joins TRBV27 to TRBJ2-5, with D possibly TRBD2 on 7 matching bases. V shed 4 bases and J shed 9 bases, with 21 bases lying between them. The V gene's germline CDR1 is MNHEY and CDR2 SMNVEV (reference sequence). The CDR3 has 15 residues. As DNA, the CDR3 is TGTGCCAGCAGTTCCTCCAGGGGAGGGGCAAGGGCCCAGTACTTC. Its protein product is CASSSSRGGARAQYF.

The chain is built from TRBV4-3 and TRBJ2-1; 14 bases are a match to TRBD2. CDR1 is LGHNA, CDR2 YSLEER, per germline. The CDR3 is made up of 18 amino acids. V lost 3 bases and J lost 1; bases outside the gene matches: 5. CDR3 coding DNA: TGCGCCAGCAGCCAGACTAGCGGGGGGGCAGGGTCCTACAATGAGCAGTTCTTC. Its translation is CASSQTSGGAGSYNEQFF.

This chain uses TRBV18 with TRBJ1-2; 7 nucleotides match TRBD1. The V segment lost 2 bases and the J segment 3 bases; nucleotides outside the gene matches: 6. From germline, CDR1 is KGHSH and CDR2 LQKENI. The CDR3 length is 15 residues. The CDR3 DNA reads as TGTGCCAGCTCACCAGCCCCCACAGGGGACTATGGCTACACCTTC. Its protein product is CASSPAPTGDYGYTF.

CDR3 sequence reads: CSGGQGAGEKLFF. DNA for the CDR3: TGCAGCGGGGGACAGGGGGCTGGAGAAAAACTGTTTTTT. The rearrangement links TRBV29-1 to TRBJ1-4; 12 bases map to TRBD1. Trimming took 7 bases from V and 8 from J; bases not matched to a gene: 5. The CDR3 is 13 amino acids. Germline CDR1 reads SQVTM; CDR2 reads ANQGSEA.

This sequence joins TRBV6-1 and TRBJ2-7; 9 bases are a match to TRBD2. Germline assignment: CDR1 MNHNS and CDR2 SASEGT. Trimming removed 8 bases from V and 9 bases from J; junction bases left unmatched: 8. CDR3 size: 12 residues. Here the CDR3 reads CASQVAGARQYF. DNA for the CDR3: TGTGCCAGCCAAGTAGCGGGGGCTAGGCAGTACTTC.

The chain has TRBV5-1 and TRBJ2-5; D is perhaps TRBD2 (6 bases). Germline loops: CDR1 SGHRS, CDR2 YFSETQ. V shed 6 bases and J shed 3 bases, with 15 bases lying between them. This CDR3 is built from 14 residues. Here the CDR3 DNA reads TGCGCCAGCAAGCAAGGCGGGGTGAAAGAGACCCAGTACTTC. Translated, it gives CASKQGGVKETQYF.

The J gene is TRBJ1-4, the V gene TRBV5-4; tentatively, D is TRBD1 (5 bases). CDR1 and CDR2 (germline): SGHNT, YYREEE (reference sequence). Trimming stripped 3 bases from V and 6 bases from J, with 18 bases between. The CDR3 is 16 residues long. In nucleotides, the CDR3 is TGTGCCAGCAGCTCCGCTCAGGCGGGGGGGTATGAAAAACTGTTTTTT. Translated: CASSSAQAGGYEKLFF. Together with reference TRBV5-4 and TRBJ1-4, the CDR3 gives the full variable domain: ETGVTQSPTHLIKTRGQQVTLRCSSQSGHNTVSWYQQALGQGPQFIFQYYREEENGRGNFPPRFSGLQFPNYSSELNVNALELDDSALYLCASSSAQAGGYEKLFFGSGTQLSVL.

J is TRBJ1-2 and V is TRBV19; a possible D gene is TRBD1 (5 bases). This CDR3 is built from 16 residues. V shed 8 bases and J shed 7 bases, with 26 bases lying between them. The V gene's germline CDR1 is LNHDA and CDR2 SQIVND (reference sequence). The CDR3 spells CASWWRGGRLGFGYTF. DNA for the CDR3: TGTGCCAGTTGGTGGCGCGGGGGGAGATTGGGCTTTGGCTACACCTTC.

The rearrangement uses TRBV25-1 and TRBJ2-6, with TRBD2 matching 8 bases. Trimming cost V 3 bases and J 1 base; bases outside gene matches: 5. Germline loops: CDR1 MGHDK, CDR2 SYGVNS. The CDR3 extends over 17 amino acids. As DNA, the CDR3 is TGTGCCAGCAGTGACCTCGGGGGGGGGTCTGGGGCCAACGTCCTGACTTTC. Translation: CASSDLGGGSGANVLTF.

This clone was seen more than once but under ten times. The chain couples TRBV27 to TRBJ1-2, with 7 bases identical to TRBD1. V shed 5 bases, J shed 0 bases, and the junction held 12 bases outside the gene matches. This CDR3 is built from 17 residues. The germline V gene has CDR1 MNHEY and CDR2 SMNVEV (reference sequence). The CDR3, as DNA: TGTGCCAGCAGTCCTCGACAGGGACTAACAGCTAACTATGGCTACACCTTC. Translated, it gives CASSPRQGLTANYGYTF.

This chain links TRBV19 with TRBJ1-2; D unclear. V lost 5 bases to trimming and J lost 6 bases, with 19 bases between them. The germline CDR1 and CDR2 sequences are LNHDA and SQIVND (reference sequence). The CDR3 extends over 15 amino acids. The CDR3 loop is CASSPGGRGVHGYTF. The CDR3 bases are TGTGCCAGTAGTCCAGGTGGAAGAGGCGTGCATGGCTACACCTTC.

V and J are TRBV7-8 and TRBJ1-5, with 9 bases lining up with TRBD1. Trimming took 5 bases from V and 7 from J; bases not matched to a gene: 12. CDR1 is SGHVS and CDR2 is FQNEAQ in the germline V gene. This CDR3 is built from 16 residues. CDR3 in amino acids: CASSPWVGQGSQPQHF. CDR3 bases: TGTGCCAGCAGCCCATGGGTGGGACAGGGAAGCCAGCCCCAGCATTTT.

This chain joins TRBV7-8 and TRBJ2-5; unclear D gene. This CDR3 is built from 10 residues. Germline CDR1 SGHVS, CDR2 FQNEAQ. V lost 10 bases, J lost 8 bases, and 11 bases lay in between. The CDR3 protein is CATAEGTQYF. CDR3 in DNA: TGTGCCACCGCGGAAGGTACCCAGTACTTC.

CDR3 loop: CASSRSGGQAYEQYF. In DNA, the CDR3 is TGTGCCAGCAGTCGATCCGGAGGACAGGCCTACGAGCAGTACTTC. The chain combines TRBV11-2 with TRBJ2-7; 7 bases line up with TRBD1. This CDR3 spans 15 amino acids. The germline CDR1 and CDR2 sequences are SGHAT and FQNNGV. The V segment lost 6 bases and the J segment 2 bases; nucleotides outside the gene matches: 10.

CDR3 coding DNA: TGTGCCAGCAGCTCGGGACAGGGTGACTATGGCTACACCTTC. Translated: CASSSGQGDYGYTF. The V and J genes are TRBV7-2 and TRBJ1-2; 9 bases are shared with TRBD1. Germline CDR1 is SGHTA and CDR2 is FQGNSA. The length of the CDR3 is 14 residues. Losses at the gene ends were 4 bases for V and 3 bases for J; bases not matched to a gene: 3.

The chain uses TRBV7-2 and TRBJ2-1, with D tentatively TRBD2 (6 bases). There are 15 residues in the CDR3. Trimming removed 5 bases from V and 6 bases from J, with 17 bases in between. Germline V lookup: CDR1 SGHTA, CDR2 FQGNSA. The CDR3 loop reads CASSPPGLRRNEQFF. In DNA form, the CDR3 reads TGTGCCAGCAGCCCGCCGGGACTTCGTCGCAATGAGCAGTTCTTC. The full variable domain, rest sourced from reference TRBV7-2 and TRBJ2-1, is GAGVSQSPSNKVTEKGKDVELRCDPISGHTALYWYRQSLGQGLEFLIYFQGNSAPDKSGLPSDRFSAERTGGSVSTLTIQRTQQEDSAVYLCASSPPGLRRNEQFFGPGTRLTVL.

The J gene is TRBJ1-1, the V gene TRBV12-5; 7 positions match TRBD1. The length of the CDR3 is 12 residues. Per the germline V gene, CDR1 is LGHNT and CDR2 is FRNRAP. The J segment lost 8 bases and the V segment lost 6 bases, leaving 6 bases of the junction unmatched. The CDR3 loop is CASGRGQLEAFF. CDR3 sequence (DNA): TGTGCTAGTGGCCGGGGACAGCTAGAAGCTTTCTTT.

The CDR3 nucleotides read TGCGCCAGCAGCCACGGACAGGGGACTACTAACTATGGCTACACCTTC. This translates into CASSHGQGTTNYGYTF. The rearrangement uses TRBV23-1 and TRBJ1-2; TRBD1 matches at 9 bases. TRBV23-1 has ORF status, its function being uncertain. The CDR3 spans 16 residues. Losses at the gene ends were 6 bases for V and 0 bases for J; bases not matched to a gene: 8.